The 27 T cell receptor beta chains presented below share a single source sample, sequenced in a study of blood T cell repertoires in COVID-19 (dated by TCRdb to 2019 to 2021). The library was built by means of the immunoSEQ multiplex PCR assay. TCRdb provides this immuneACCESS table in a form limited to in-frame rearrangements. Some clones are lacking; in checked studies, under half of them reflect an unresolved V gene, and why the rest are absent is not known. A total of about 100,000 clones appear in this sample, approximately 84% of them only once. The leading ten clones occupy 2% to 2.5% of the sample. Input material: peripheral blood. These receptors were taken from a human donor in a cohort sampled during active COVID-19.

This clone was picked up a small number of times. V and J are TRBV7-3 and TRBJ2-5; no firm D call. V lost 5 bases and J 3 bases, leaving 13 bases between the germline ends. The CDR3 is 14 residues long. CDR1 SGHTA and CDR2 FQGTGA come from the germline V gene. CDR3 protein: CASSPSAAEETQYF. CDR3 DNA sequence: TGTGCCAGCAGCCCCTCGGCGGCCGAAGAGACCCAGTACTTC.

CDR3 sequence (DNA): TGTGCCAGCAGTGAAGTCTGGGACAGCTACTCCTACGAGCAGTACTTC. This translates into CASSEVWDSYSYEQYF. The chain uses TRBV2 and TRBJ2-7; the match to TRBD1 covers 7 bases. The CDR3 contains 16 residues. In germline, CDR1 is SNHLY, CDR2 FYNNEI. V trimming: 1 base; J trimming: 0 bases; junction bases outside the gene matches: 6.

The V call is TRBV28, the J call TRBJ2-7; no firm D call. The ends were cut back, 3 bases at V and 3 bases at J, with 9 bases in the middle. This CDR3 is built from 13 residues. CDR1 and CDR2 from the germline V gene are MDHEN and SYDVKM. The CDR3 is CASSFGRYYEQYF. The CDR3 region has the DNA TGTGCCAGCAGTTTTGGCAGATACTACGAGCAGTACTTC.

The genes are TRBV21-1 and TRBJ2-7; TRBD2, the D gene given by the table, was not confirmed from the DNA. TRBV21-1 is a pseudogene. The CDR3 consists of 16 residues. The DNA of the CDR3 is TGTGCCAGCAGCAAAGATCGGCGGGGGCGAAACTACGAGCAGTACTTC. This sequence encodes CASSKDRRGRNYEQYF.

The chain recombines TRBV5-5 with TRBJ2-3, with 9 bases identical to TRBD1. This CDR3 has 16 residues. V shed 4 bases, J shed 0 bases, and the junction held 6 bases outside the gene matches. Per the germline V gene, CDR1 is SGHKS and CDR2 is YYEKEE (reference sequence). CDR3 DNA: TGTGCCAGCAGCATAGGGACAGGGTCTAGCACAGATACGCAGTATTTT. This gives the protein CASSIGTGSSTDTQYF.

The V gene is TRBV5-1, the J gene TRBJ2-5, with a possible D match to TRBD2 (5 bases). Per germline, CDR1 SGHRS and CDR2 YFSETQ. The V end was cut by 2 bases, the J end by 5 bases, with 13 bases between. This CDR3 has 14 amino acids. The CDR3 loop is CASSLTAGGETQYF. The DNA of the CDR3 is TGCGCCAGCAGCTTAACCGCGGGCGGGGAGACCCAGTACTTC.

In this sample, this clone is medium-sized (0.01 to 0.1%). The chain combines TRBV2 with TRBJ1-5; possibly TRBD1 for D (5 bases). Per germline, CDR1 SNHLY and CDR2 FYNNEI. The CDR3 is 14 amino acids. Trimming stripped 7 bases from V and 7 bases from J, with 17 bases between. CDR3 in DNA: TGTGCCAGCACCGGGACTCAGGTCGTGCAGCCCCAGCATTTT. Protein: CASTGTQVVQPQHF.

Worth noting for this clone: Relative to the germline gene, one junction end is altered; a read error may explain this. This chain uses TRBV12-3 or TRBV12-4 with TRBJ1-1; D may be TRBD1 (6 bases). The CDR3 length is 13 residues. The chain's CDR3 is CASSPARDTEAFF. CDR3 in DNA: TGTGCCAGCAGCCCCGCCCGGGACACGGAAGCTTTCTTT.

The chain links TRBV5-1 to TRBJ2-3, with 8 positions matching TRBD1. Per the germline V gene, CDR1 is SGHRS and CDR2 is YFSETQ. V lost 3 bases, J lost 5 bases, and 8 bases stayed unmatched. The CDR3 loop spans 15 amino acids. CDR3 amino acids: CASSSRTGKEDTQYF. The CDR3 region has the DNA TGCGCCAGCAGCTCCCGGACAGGGAAAGAAGATACGCAGTATTTT.

This chain links TRBV9 with TRBJ2-7; 8 bases map to TRBD2. Germline V CDR1 and CDR2: SGDLS, YYNGEE. The CDR3 consists of 14 residues. V shed 4 bases and J 3 bases; nucleotides not matched to a gene: 6. The CDR3 protein is CASSTGGAVYEQYF. CDR3 DNA: TGTGCCAGCAGCACCGGGGGGGCCGTCTACGAGCAGTACTTC.

The CDR3 region is CASSPPAGSTDTQYF. CDR3 sequence (DNA): TGTGCCAGCAGCCCCCCCGCGGGTAGCACAGATACGCAGTATTTT. This sequence joins TRBV7-9 and TRBJ2-3; TRBD2 is a possible D gene (5 bases). The CDR3 runs 15 residues. Germline V gene lookup returns CDR1 SEHNR and CDR2 FQNEAQ (reference sequence). Trimming cost V 5 bases and J 0 bases, with 12 bases left between them.

This chain connects TRBV27 to TRBJ1-5, with D possibly TRBD1 on 6 matching bases. Trimming shortened V by 3 bases and J by 2 bases, and 20 bases separated the two germline ends. The CDR3 runs to 18 residues. Germline CDR1 MNHEY, CDR2 SMNVEV (reference sequence). CDR3: CASSFSTRGARGNQPQHF. CDR3 sequence (DNA): TGTGCCAGCAGTTTTTCGACTCGGGGGGCGCGGGGCAATCAGCCCCAGCATTTT.

This chain uses TRBV10-1 with TRBJ2-3; TRBD2 matches 11 bases. CDR3 length: 14 amino acids. Germline assignment: CDR1 WNHNN and CDR2 SYGVQD (reference sequence). With 9 bases clipped from V and 1 base from J, the junction kept 3 bases outside the gene matches. Here the CDR3 DNA reads TGCGCCAGAGTTAGCGGGGGGGGCACAGATACGCAGTATTTT. Translation: CARVSGGGTDTQYF.

This clone was recorded a few times. The chain links TRBV5-4 to TRBJ2-7, with D hard to call. The CDR3 totals 14 residues. From germline, CDR1 is SGHNT and CDR2 YYREEE (reference sequence). V dropped 0 bases and J dropped 2 bases, with 9 bases sitting between them. The CDR3 region is CASSLDRNAYEQYF. The CDR3 bases are TGTGCCAGCAGCTTGGATCGTAATGCCTACGAGCAGTACTTC.

V usage is TRBV4-1 and J usage is TRBJ2-1; TRBD2 might be the D (5 bases). V was trimmed by 5 bases and J by 0 bases, leaving 17 bases between them. This CDR3 contains 17 residues. Germline V CDR1 and CDR2: MGHRA, YSYEKL. In nucleotides, the CDR3 is TGCGCCAGCAGCTACCCCCCGGACTCGAGCTCCTACAATGAGCAGTTCTTC. Encoded protein: CASSYPPDSSSYNEQFF.

This rearrangement joins TRBV27 to TRBJ1-4; weak D call: TRBD1 (6 bases). Looked up from germline, CDR1 is MNHEY and CDR2 is SMNVEV (reference sequence). V was trimmed by 6 bases and J by 10 bases, leaving 15 bases between them. The CDR3 is made up of 13 amino acids. Here the CDR3 DNA reads TGTGCCAGCAGGGAACAGGGTGGTCGAAAACTGTTTTTT. Translated, it gives CASREQGGRKLFF.

V and J are TRBV5-1 and TRBJ2-7; 9 bases are a match to TRBD2. Germline V gene data show CDR1 as SGHRS and CDR2 as YFSETQ. The junction had 5 bases not matched to a gene; V was cut back by 7 bases and J by 0 bases. This CDR3 region has 14 residues. The CDR3 reads CASADSGSSYEQYF. The CDR3 coding sequence is TGCGCCAGCGCGGATAGCGGGAGCTCCTACGAGCAGTACTTC.

The DNA of the CDR3 is TGTGCCACAGGGGACACCCACTCCTACGAGCAGTACTTC. Residues: CATGDTHSYEQYF. This chain links TRBV10-3 with TRBJ2-7, with D perhaps TRBD1 (6 bases). The CDR3 is 13 amino acids. Germline CDR1 is ENHRY and CDR2 is SYGVKD. V was clipped by 10 bases and J by 0 bases, with 13 bases between them.

This chain uses TRBV7-2 with TRBJ2-7, with 9 positions matching TRBD1. In germline, CDR1 is SGHTA, CDR2 FQGNSA. The CDR3 runs to 14 residues. The J segment lost 3 bases and the V segment lost 0 bases, leaving 0 bases of the junction unmatched. The CDR3 is CASSLATGGYEQYF. CDR3 bases: TGTGCCAGCAGCTTAGCGACAGGGGGCTACGAGCAGTACTTC.

This clone was observed once. V is TRBV28 and J is TRBJ2-7; the D gene is possibly TRBD1 (6 bases). The germline gives CDR1 MDHEN, CDR2 SYDVKM. V lost 4 bases to trimming and J lost 3 bases, with 13 bases between them. The CDR3 runs to 14 residues. In nucleotides, the CDR3 is TGTGCCAGCAGTTCTGGACAGACGGACTACGAGCAGTACTTC. Translating gives CASSSGQTDYEQYF.

This rearrangement joins TRBV20-1 to TRBJ2-1, with D possibly TRBD2 on 5 matching bases. Germline V gene data show CDR1 as DFQATT and CDR2 as SNEGSKA (reference sequence). CDR3 length: 13 residues. Trimming pared 3 bases from V and 5 bases from J, leaving 11 bases between. The CDR3 DNA is TGCAGTGCTAGTACTAGTCCGCACAATGAGCAGTTCTTC. Translating gives CSASTSPHNEQFF.

The chain employs TRBV29-1 and TRBJ2-5; D may be TRBD2 (5 bases). CDR1 and CDR2 (germline): SQVTM, ANQGSEA. This CDR3 is built from 12 residues. V was trimmed by 4 bases and J by 5 bases, leaving 11 bases between them. In DNA form, the CDR3 reads TGCAGCGTTGTGGAGGTTGGGGAGACCCAGTACTTC. Its protein product is CSVVEVGETQYF.

J is TRBJ1-1 and V is TRBV3-1 (or the pseudogene TRBV3-2); the D gene is possibly TRBD1 (6 bases). Deletions cut 4 bases from V and 5 bases from J, with 14 bases between. CDR3 length: 14 residues. Per the germline V gene, CDR1 is LGHDT and CDR2 is YNNKEL (reference sequence). The CDR3 sequence is CASSPFAGATEAFF. For the CDR3, the DNA is TGTGCCAGCAGCCCATTTGCAGGGGCGACTGAAGCTTTCTTT.

This clone has more than one count but fewer than ten. This chain joins TRBV5-4 and TRBJ1-2; 10 bases match TRBD1. In germline, CDR1 is SGHNT, CDR2 YYREEE (reference sequence). With 5 bases clipped from V and 2 bases from J, the junction kept 6 bases outside the gene matches. This CDR3 region has 15 residues. The CDR3 region has the DNA TGTGCCAGCAGGGCGACAGGGGGCGGAAACTATGGCTACACCTTC. It is translated as CASRATGGGNYGYTF.

This rearrangement joins TRBV7-8 to TRBJ2-1, with a possible D match to TRBD2 (5 bases). Germline values: CDR1 SGHVS, CDR2 FQNEAQ. The CDR3 is 14 residues long. Deletions cut 5 bases from V and 1 base from J, with 9 bases between. For the CDR3, the DNA is TGTGCCAGCAGCCTCCGGGGTTCCTACAATGAGCAGTTCTTC. It yields the protein CASSLRGSYNEQFF.

This clone has more than one count but fewer than ten. The CDR3: CASSRRNEQYF. In DNA form, the CDR3 reads TGTGCCAGCAGCCGGAGGAACGAGCAGTACTTC. The genes are TRBV2 and TRBJ2-7; TRBD2 is a possible D gene (5 bases). Germline CDR1 is SNHLY and CDR2 is FYNNEI. The ends were cut back, 6 bases at V and 5 bases at J, with 8 bases in the middle. CDR3 size: 11 residues.

V is TRBV4-1 and J is TRBJ2-2, with 13 bases lining up with TRBD2. V dropped 0 bases and J dropped 4; count of bases not matched to a gene: 5. The CDR3 loop spans 18 amino acids. Germline CDR1 is MGHRA and CDR2 is YSYEKL. CDR3 sequence reads: CASSQEELAGGVTGELFF. The CDR3 region has the DNA TGCGCCAGCAGCCAAGAGGAACTAGCGGGAGGGGTCACCGGGGAGCTGTTTTTT.